This T cell receptor (beta chain) is drawn from a study of shared clonotypes between healthy human individuals. Study as a whole: Per donor, CD8 memory used one plate, CD8 naive used two, CD4 memory used three and CD4 naive used three.

Terminally differentiated effector memory CD45RA+ cells were left out of the naive CD8 fraction, which was CD45RO-negative and positively selected for CCR7. The CDR3 extends over 10 amino acids. Germline CDR1 is SNHLY and CDR2 is FYNNEI. V was trimmed by 8 bases and J by 8 bases, leaving 7 bases between them. Data came from immunoSEQ multiplex PCR; TCRdb stores just in-frame clones and leaves some out. The sample has about 2.2 million clones, 93% seen once. Sample: naive CD8+ T cells from PBMCs. V is TRBV2 and J is TRBJ2-1; D gene ambiguous. This clonotype originated in a man between 18 and 29 years old in good health. Some clones in this sample may be carry-over from other donors' samples. The CDR3 reads CASSNHEQFF. The CDR3 DNA sequence: TGTGCCAGCTCAAATCATGAGCAGTTCTTC.